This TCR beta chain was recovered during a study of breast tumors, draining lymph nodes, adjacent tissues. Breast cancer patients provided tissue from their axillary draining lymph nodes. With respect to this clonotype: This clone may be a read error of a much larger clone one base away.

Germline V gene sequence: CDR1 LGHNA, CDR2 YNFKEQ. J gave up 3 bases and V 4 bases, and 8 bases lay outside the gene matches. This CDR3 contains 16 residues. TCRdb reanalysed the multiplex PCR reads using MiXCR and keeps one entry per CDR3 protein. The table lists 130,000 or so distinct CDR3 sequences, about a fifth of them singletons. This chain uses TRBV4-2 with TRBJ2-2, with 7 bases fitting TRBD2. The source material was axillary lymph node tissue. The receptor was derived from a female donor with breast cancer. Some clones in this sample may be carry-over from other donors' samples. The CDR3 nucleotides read TGTGCCAGCAGCCTAGCCGGCGGGAGTGACACCGGGGAGCTGTTTTTT. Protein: CASSLAGGSDTGELFF.